This is a list of T cell receptor beta chains from one sample in a study of blood T cell repertoires in COVID-19. Produced via immunoSEQ multiplex PCR; TCRdb's table is partial and in-frame only. The top ten clones hold roughly 15% of a sample with 50,000 to 65,000 clones, around 82% of them seen once. The sample consisted of peripheral blood. These receptors came from a man in his fifties or sixties with COVID-19, enrolled during active disease. Both conserved end residues are part of each CDR3. Each record gives: J gene, CDR3 length, D gene, V gene, clone size, CDR3 protein, CDR3 DNA. D genes are given only for firm matches. Expanded clones get a size class; other rows say once, few or many, or leave the size out.

TRBJ1-1 | 13 | NA | TRBV25-1 | NA | CASSEFRNTEAFF | TGTGCCAGCAGTGAATTCAGGAACACTGAAGCTTTCTTT
TRBJ2-3 | 16 | NA | TRBV28 | once | CASSPWGGESTDTQYF | TGTGCCAGCAGCCCCTGGGGGGGCGAAAGCACAGATACGCAGTATTTT
TRBJ1-1 | 14 | NA | TRBV5-1 | NA | CASSPQGLNTEAFF | TGCGCCAGCAGCCCGCAGGGTCTTAACACTGAAGCTTTCTTT
TRBJ1-4 | 15 | NA | TRBV9 | NA | CASSVVDGFNEKLFF | TGTGCCAGCAGCGTAGTCGATGGCTTTAATGAAAAACTGTTTTTT
TRBJ2-1 | 15 | NA | TRBV5-1 | once | CASSSDPRNYNEQFF | TGCGCCAGCAGCTCTGACCCGCGGAACTACAATGAGCAGTTCTTC
TRBJ1-4 | 15 | TRBD1 | TRBV5-1 | NA | CASSSYRGTNEKLFF | TGCGCCAGCAGCTCCTACAGGGGAACTAATGAAAAACTGTTTTTT
TRBJ1-3 | 16 | TRBD1 | TRBV7-9 | NA | CASIPPLDRVENTIYF | TGTGCCAGCATCCCCCCCTTGGACAGGGTTGAAAACACCATATATTTT
TRBJ2-3 | 12 | NA | TRBV7-9 | NA | CASSPGLDTQYF | TGTGCCAGCAGCCCAGGACTAGATACGCAGTATTTT
TRBJ1-5 | 13 | NA | TRBV6-4 | NA | CASSETGNQPQHF | TGTGCCAGCAGTGAAACAGGGAATCAGCCCCAGCATTTT
TRBJ2-5 | 15 | TRBD2 | TRBV24-1 | NA | CATSDLRGAQETQYF | TGTGCCACCAGTGATCTGCGGGGGGCCCAAGAGACCCAGTACTTC
TRBJ1-1 | 13 | NA | TRBV30 | NA | CAWSPGGGTEAFF | TGTGCCTGGAGCCCCGGGGGGGGCACTGAAGCTTTCTTT
TRBJ2-7 | 14 | TRBD1 | TRBV5-1 | NA | CASRAGQGADEQYF | TGCGCCAGCAGGGCGGGCCAGGGGGCAGATGAGCAGTACTTC
TRBJ1-2 | 13 | NA | TRBV28 | NA | CASSFARANRVTF | TGTGCCAGCAGTTTCGCCAGGGCTAATAGGGTCACCTTC
TRBJ2-5 | 14 | NA | TRBV5-1 | NA | CASSSLGGRETQYF | TGCGCCAGCAGCTCGCTGGGGGGGCGAGAGACCCAGTACTTC
TRBJ2-2 | 15 | NA | TRBV28 | NA | CASLTGPLVSGELFF | TGTGCCAGCCTAACAGGCCCCCTTGTTTCCGGGGAGCTGTTTTTT
TRBJ1-1 | 15 | TRBD1 | TRBV12-5 | NA | CASGPPGTGVTEAFF | TGTGCTAGTGGTCCCCCCGGGACAGGGGTCACTGAAGCTTTCTTT
TRBJ2-2 | 16 | NA | TRBV5-1 | NA | CASSLGANANTGELFF | TGCGCCAGCAGCTTGGGGGCGAACGCGAACACCGGGGAGCTGTTTTTT
TRBJ2-7 | 15 | TRBD1 | TRBV5-1 | NA | CASSRGTGDSYEQYF | TGCGCCAGCAGCAGAGGGACAGGGGATTCCTACGAGCAGTACTTC
TRBJ2-5 | 12 | NA | TRBV29-1 | NA | CSGTSGGETQYF | TGCAGCGGGACCTCCGGGGGAGAGACCCAGTACTTC
TRBJ1-2 | 11 | TRBD1 | TRBV12-3/TRBV12-4 | NA | CASSHGTGDRF | TGTGCCAGCAGCCACGGGACAGGGGATAGATTC
TRBJ1-3 | 14 | TRBD1 | TRBV10-2 | NA | CASGTGPAGNTIYF | TGCGCCAGCGGGACAGGTCCGGCTGGAAACACCATATATTTT
TRBJ1-1 | 15 | NA | TRBV7-9 | NA | CASSIWRLMNTEAFF | TGTGCCAGCAGCATCTGGAGATTAATGAACACTGAAGCTTTCTTT
TRBJ1-2 | 14 | TRBD1 | TRBV13 | few | CASSPKGQRYGYTF | TGTGCCAGCAGCCCCAAGGGACAGAGGTATGGCTACACCTTC
TRBJ1-4 | 16 | TRBD1 | TRBV7-6 | NA | CASSLTQRQGNEKLFF | TGTGCCAGCAGCTTAACCCAGAGACAGGGGAATGAAAAACTGTTTTTT
TRBJ1-3 | 15 | TRBD1 | TRBV28 | NA | CASSSRTGAGNTIYF | TGTGCCAGCAGTTCCCGGACAGGGGCTGGAAACACCATATATTTT
TRBJ1-4 | 16 | TRBD1 | TRBV7-9 | once | CASTSGTGLIGEKLFF | TGTGCCAGCACTTCCGGGACAGGGTTGATCGGTGAAAAACTGTTTTTT
TRBJ2-2 | 15 | NA | TRBV4-2 | NA | CASSQDWAGAGELFF | TGTGCCAGCAGCCAAGATTGGGCAGGTGCCGGGGAGCTGTTTTTT
TRBJ2-1 | 12 | NA | TRBV6-5 | NA | CASSYRGNEQFF | TGTGCCAGCAGTTATCGGGGCAATGAGCAGTTCTTC
TRBJ1-2 | 13 | NA | TRBV28 | once | CASSLGQNYGYTF | TGTGCCAGCAGTTTAGGGCAGAACTATGGCTACACCTTC
TRBJ2-1 | 16 | TRBD2 | TRBV14 | NA | CASSLPGTSGHNEQFF | TGTGCCAGCAGCCTACCCGGGACTAGCGGGCACAATGAGCAGTTCTTC
TRBJ2-1 | 16 | TRBD1 | TRBV5-1 | NA | CASTRGGTGTGTEQFF | TGCGCCAGCACTCGTGGTGGGACCGGGACAGGGACTGAGCAGTTCTTC
TRBJ1-2 | 19 | TRBD1 | TRBV18 | once | CASSPGSSQEGAGNYGYTF | TGTGCCAGCTCACCAGGTTCTAGTCAAGAGGGGGCCGGTAACTATGGCTACACCTTC
TRBJ2-7 | 17 | TRBD2 | TRBV4-2 | NA | CASSQDEWSGIDYEQYF | TGTGCCAGCAGCCAAGATGAATGGAGCGGGATTGATTACGAGCAGTACTTC